Reported below is one T cell receptor beta chain. Its antigen is still unknown. The sample belongs to a study of Ad26.COV2.S vaccination and SARS-CoV-2 variants. The repertoire was sequenced with immunoSEQ multiplex PCR; TCRdb's copy has only in-frame clones and lacks some. The top ten clones hold under 4.5% of a sample with over 400,000 clones, roughly 87% of them seen once. Study findings and constraints: Non-spike TCR breadth showed similarity between vaccine and placebo recipients.

Per the germline V gene, CDR1 is SGHTA and CDR2 is FQGTGA. Trimming at V came to 5 bases and at J to 3 bases, leaving 7 bases not matched to a gene. CDR3 length: 16 amino acids. Treatment denoted: roughly 19 received Ad26.COV2.S at low or high dose, single or two shots; 5 received placebo; per-sample allocation not given. After the first vaccine or placebo injection, samples were drawn on day 63. The chain uses TRBV7-3 and TRBJ2-3; 11 bases align to TRBD2. This sample comprised peripheral blood, obtained in a trial of Ad26.COV2.S vaccine versus placebo. The TCR originated in a person aged 18-60 years who received the Ad26.COV2.S COVID-19 vaccine or a placebo. The CDR3 DNA reads as TGTGCCAGCAGCCTGACTAGCGGGATTGGTACAGATACGCAGTATTTT. This sequence encodes CASSLTSGIGTDTQYF.